These 18 T cell receptor beta chains came from one sample sequenced in a study of memory CD4+ T cells and cytomegalovirus serostatus. Single viable CD3+CD4+CD8-CD45RO+ cells were sorted as the memory CD4+ T cells. Generated by immunoSEQ multiplex PCR, the TCRdb table keeps only in-frame clones and is missing some. The data show 55,000 to 65,000 clones, about four fifths seen once. What was sequenced was memory CD4+ T cells from blood. The receptors were gathered from an adult in good health and CMV-seronegative. Some clones in this sample may be carry-over from other donors' samples.

V gene TRBV2 combines with J gene TRBJ1-5; no reliable D call. Trimming left V 1 base short and J 0 bases short, with 10 bases between. This CDR3 comprises 16 residues. The germline CDR1 and CDR2 sequences are SNHLY and FYNNEI. For the CDR3, the DNA is TGTGCCAGCAGTGAAGAGTCGATTTATAGCAATCAGCCCCAGCATTTT. This gives the protein CASSEESIYSNQPQHF.

V usage is TRBV6-1 and J usage is TRBJ2-1, with unresolved D. This CDR3 has 13 amino acids. From germline, CDR1 is MNHNS and CDR2 SASEGT. The V and J ends lost 4 bases and 3 bases respectively, with 7 bases between them. Here the CDR3 reads CASSVSGYNEQFF. CDR3 in DNA: TGTGCCAGCAGTGTATCGGGCTACAATGAGCAGTTCTTC.

This chain uses TRBV27 with TRBJ2-7, with 9 positions matching TRBD1. The trim removed 6 bases at V and 2 bases at J, leaving 8 bases unmatched. The CDR3 spans 15 residues. Germline V CDR1 and CDR2: MNHEY, SMNVEV (reference sequence). This chain's CDR3 is CASRSTGGRAYEQYF. The CDR3 DNA reads TGTGCCAGCAGGTCAACAGGGGGCCGGGCCTACGAGCAGTACTTC.

The chain uses TRBV19 and TRBJ1-2, with TRBD1 matching 10 bases. Losses at the gene ends were 3 bases for V and 7 bases for J; bases not matched to a gene: 5. The CDR3 runs to 14 residues. Germline-derived CDR1 and CDR2 are LNHDA and SQIVND (reference sequence). CDR3 protein: CASSMGQGIRGYTF. The CDR3 nucleotides read TGTGCCAGTAGTATGGGACAGGGGATCCGTGGCTACACCTTC.

The J gene is TRBJ2-7, the V gene TRBV29-1; D possibly uses TRBD1 or TRBD2 (5 bases each). The CDR3 has 20 amino acids. Germline CDR1 and CDR2: SQVTM and ANQGSEA. V lost 0 bases to trimming and J lost 1 base, with 28 bases between them. The CDR3 sequence: CSVEEGVNGGTFNLSYEQYF. The CDR3 DNA reads as TGCAGCGTTGAAGAAGGGGTCAATGGAGGCACCTTCAACTTATCCTACGAGCAGTACTTC.

The chain uses TRBV15 and TRBJ2-1; tentatively, D is TRBD2 (6 bases). There are 16 residues in the CDR3. V lost 3 bases to trimming and J lost 4 bases, with 16 bases between them. CDR1 and CDR2 from the germline V gene are LNHNV and YYDKDF (reference sequence). The CDR3 region has the DNA TGTGCCACCAGCAGGATGGCTAGCGACAGTTACAATGAGCAGTTCTTC. It specifies CATSRMASDSYNEQFF.

The CDR3 loop reads CASSVGQGNTEAFF. DNA for the CDR3: TGTGCCAGCAGCGTGGGACAGGGGAACACTGAAGCTTTCTTT. The V gene is TRBV5-6, the J gene TRBJ1-1, with 9 bases matching TRBD1. The ends lost 4 bases at V and 1 base at J; junction bases unmatched: 2. This CDR3 is 14 amino acids long. Germline V lookup: CDR1 SGHDT, CDR2 YYEEEE.

The chain carries TRBV28 and TRBJ2-7; no clear D gene. Looked up from germline, CDR1 is MDHEN and CDR2 is SYDVKM. Trimming pared 3 bases from V and 3 bases from J, leaving 6 bases between. The CDR3 is made up of 12 amino acids. CDR3 DNA sequence: TGTGCCAGCAGTTTGGAAGTCTACGAGCAGTACTTC. This codes for CASSLEVYEQYF.

The chain employs TRBV5-1 and TRBJ2-3; tentatively, D is TRBD2 (6 bases). Trimming took off 4 bases at V and 4 bases at J, with 13 bases between the two ends. The CDR3 contains 14 residues. Per germline, CDR1 SGHRS and CDR2 YFSETQ. The CDR3 nucleotides read TGCGCCAGCAGCGACGGGTCTAGCGCAGATACGCAGTATTTT. Translated, it gives CASSDGSSADTQYF.

This clone was seen a handful of times. The chain joins TRBV6-1 to TRBJ1-6; D possibly corresponds to TRBD1 (6 bases). Per germline, CDR1 MNHNS and CDR2 SASEGT. V dropped 3 bases and J dropped 6 bases, with 15 bases sitting between them. This CDR3 is 16 amino acids long. In DNA form, the CDR3 reads TGTGCCAGCAGTGACGGACAGACTAACCTTAATTCACCCCTCCACTTT. This sequence encodes CASSDGQTNLNSPLHF.

The V and J genes are TRBV30 and TRBJ1-3; D call uncertain. Germline loops: CDR1 GTSNPN, CDR2 SVGIG (reference sequence). The CDR3 loop spans 13 amino acids. V shed 3 bases and J shed 4 bases, with 10 bases lying between them. The CDR3 loop reads CAWRVGSGNTIYF. The CDR3 bases are TGTGCCTGGAGAGTAGGGTCCGGAAACACCATATATTTT.

CDR3 nucleotides: TGTGCCAGCAGCCCAGGGGCAGATACGCAGTATTTT. Residues: CASSPGADTQYF. V and J are TRBV7-9 and TRBJ2-3, with a possible D match to TRBD1 (6 bases). The CDR3 extends over 12 amino acids. Trimming stripped 5 bases from V and 4 bases from J, with 7 bases between. Germline V gene lookup returns CDR1 SEHNR and CDR2 FQNEAQ (reference sequence).

This clone was picked up one time. This sequence joins TRBV4-2 and TRBJ2-5; the D call may be TRBD1 or TRBD2 (5 bases each). Trimming cost V 0 bases and J 5 bases, with 16 bases left between them. Germline CDR1 reads LGHNA; CDR2 reads YNFKEQ. This CDR3 is 16 amino acids long. In nucleotides, the CDR3 is TGTGCCAGCAGCCAAGATGAGGGGAGTAGAGTGGAGACCCAGTACTTC. This encodes CASSQDEGSRVETQYF.

The J gene is TRBJ2-7, the V gene TRBV11-2, with D possibly being TRBD1 (6 bases). The V gene lost 8 bases and the J gene lost 7 bases, with 15 bases spanning the gap. Germline V lookup: CDR1 SGHAT, CDR2 FQNNGV. CDR3 length: 12 residues. CDR3 sequence: CASGRQDGEQYF. CDR3 in DNA: TGTGCCAGCGGTAGACAGGACGGTGAGCAGTACTTC.

This clone ranks as medium-sized (0.01 to 0.1%). The chain employs TRBV14 and TRBJ1-2; no definite D call. The length of the CDR3 is 13 residues. Germline V gene data show CDR1 as SGHDN and CDR2 as FVKESK. V lost 2 bases, J lost 8 bases, and 12 bases lay in between. In DNA, the CDR3 is TGTGCCAGCAGCCAACGTGGGGAGAGCGGCTACACCTTC. Amino acids: CASSQRGESGYTF. Looking up the rest from reference TRBV14 and TRBJ1-2 gives the full variable domain: EAGVTQFPSHSVIEKGQTVTLRCDPISGHDNLYWYRRVMGKEIKFLLHFVKESKQDESGMPNNRFLAERTGGTYSTLKVQPAELEDSGVYFCASSQRGESGYTFGSGTRLTVV.

This rearrangement joins TRBV28 to TRBJ1-2; no firm D call. Trimming removed 7 bases at V and 2 bases at J, with 17 bases between. The germline CDR1 and CDR2 sequences are MDHEN and SYDVKM. This CDR3 spans 15 amino acids. Here the CDR3 reads CASTNSRGSNYGYTF. The CDR3 region has the DNA TGTGCCAGCACAAACAGCCGGGGATCGAACTATGGCTACACCTTC.

This chain connects TRBV5-5 to TRBJ2-5; perhaps TRBD1 as D (6 bases). This CDR3 comprises 13 residues. V was pared by 2 bases and J by 1 base, with 6 bases between. Germline CDR1 SGHKS, CDR2 YYEKEE (reference sequence). CDR3 sequence (DNA): TGTGCCAGCAGCTTACAGGGCCAAGAGACCCAGTACTTC. Protein sequence: CASSLQGQETQYF.

The rearrangement links TRBV5-6 to TRBJ2-2; TRBD1 agrees at 7 bases. The germline gives CDR1 SGHDT, CDR2 YYEEEE. Losses at the gene ends were 5 bases for V and 1 base for J; bases not matched to a gene: 2. The CDR3 sequence is 14 residues long. CDR3 nucleotide sequence: TGTGCCAGCAGAAGGACAGGGAACACCGGGGAGCTGTTTTTT. This translates into CASRRTGNTGELFF.